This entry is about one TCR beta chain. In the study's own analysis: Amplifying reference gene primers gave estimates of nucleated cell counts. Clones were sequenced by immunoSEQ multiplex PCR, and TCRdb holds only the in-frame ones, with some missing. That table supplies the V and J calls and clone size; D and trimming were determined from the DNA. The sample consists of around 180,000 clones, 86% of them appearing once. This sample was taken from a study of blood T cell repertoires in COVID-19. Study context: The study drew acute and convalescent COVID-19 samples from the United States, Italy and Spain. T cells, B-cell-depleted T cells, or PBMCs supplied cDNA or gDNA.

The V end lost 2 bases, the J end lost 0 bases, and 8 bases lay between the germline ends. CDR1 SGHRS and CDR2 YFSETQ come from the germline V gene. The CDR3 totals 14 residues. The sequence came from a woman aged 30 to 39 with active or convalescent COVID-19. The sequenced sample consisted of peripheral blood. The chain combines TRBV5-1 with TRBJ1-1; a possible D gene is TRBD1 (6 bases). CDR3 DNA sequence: TGCGCCAGCAGCTTTGGGGGCCTGAACACTGAAGCTTTCTTT. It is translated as CASSFGGLNTEAFF.